This TCR beta chain emerged from a study of T cell responses to AZD1222 COVID-19 vaccine. Study details: Samples with a second dose at about 4 or about 12 weeks were pooled together.

About this clone: Its cognate antigen is unknown.

Trimming shortened V by 0 bases and J by 0 bases, and 3 bases separated the two germline ends. The CDR3 has 15 amino acids. CDR1 and CDR2 (germline): LNHNV, YYDKDF (reference sequence). Study outcomes and limitations: Repertoire sampling happened only post peak T cell response. Spike was spanned by vaccine-associated CD4 TCRs, which were dominant at 160-218 and 743-854. The donors showed a predominance of white British ancestry and of females, with possible underestimation of clonal diversity.

Some clones are missing from TCRdb's copy, which holds only in-frame ones; the method was immunoSEQ multiplex PCR. The repertoire holds about 120,000 clones, with 93% as singletons. The chain uses TRBV15 and TRBJ2-6; unclear D gene. This TCR came from an adult in good health. This specimen consisted of peripheral blood, obtained on day 0 of AZD1222 vaccination. CDR3 loop: CATSRDPSGANVLTF. DNA for the CDR3: TGTGCCACCAGCAGAGACCCCTCTGGGGCCAACGTCCTGACTTTC. The complete variable domain, with remaining parts taken from reference TRBV15 and TRBJ2-6, reads DAMVIQNPRYQVTQFGKPVTLSCSQTLNHNVMYWYQQKSSQAPKLLFHYYDKDFNNEADTPDNFQSRRPNTSFCFLDIRSPGLGDTAMYLCATSRDPSGANVLTFGAGSRLTVL.